Each of the 19 T cell receptor beta chains below was sequenced from the same sample in a study of blood T cell repertoires in COVID-19. Profiling relied on immunoSEQ multiplex PCR, and the TCRdb table lists in-frame clones only, not all of them. The table shows tens of thousands of clones, with roughly 79% occurring only once. Sequenced input: peripheral blood. These receptors were obtained from a man at least 80 years old with active or convalescent COVID-19.

V and J are TRBV7-3 and TRBJ2-2; weak D call: TRBD1 (6 bases). Germline V gene lookup returns CDR1 SGHTA and CDR2 FQGTGA. The CDR3 is 15 residues long. The V end lost 1 base, the J end lost 5 bases, and 11 bases lay between the germline ends. CDR3 bases: TGTGCCAGCAGCTTAAGTTCAGGGGATACCGGGGAGCTGTTTTTT. This translates into CASSLSSGDTGELFF.

The chain recombines TRBV12-3 or TRBV12-4 with TRBJ1-2; 7 bases map to TRBD1. This CDR3 has 13 residues. The V and J ends lost 7 bases and 5 bases, in that order; junction bases with no gene match: 7. CDR3 amino acids: CASKKTGIYGYTF. The CDR3 nucleotides read TGTGCCAGCAAGAAGACAGGGATTTATGGCTACACCTTC.

The CDR3 DNA reads TGCGCCAGCTCAACTAGCGGGGGGTCCTCCTACGAGCAGTACTTC. It encodes CASSTSGGSSYEQYF. The V gene is TRBV4-3, the J gene TRBJ2-7, with 12 positions matching TRBD2. The germline V gene encodes CDR1 LGHNA and CDR2 YSLEER. V shed 8 bases, J shed 0 bases, and the junction held 5 bases outside the gene matches. The CDR3 is made up of 15 amino acids.

V gene TRBV27 combines with J gene TRBJ2-2; D remains ambiguous. The CDR3 spans 15 residues. The V and J ends lost 3 bases and 2 bases respectively, with 10 bases between them. Germline CDR1 reads MNHEY; CDR2 reads SMNVEV (reference sequence). CDR3 DNA sequence: TGTGCCAGCAGTTTTTACAGAGCCAACACCGGGGAGCTGTTTTTT. It codes for CASSFYRANTGELFF.

The DNA of the CDR3 is TGTGCCAGCAGTGAAGGGACAGGGTCAATTCCTAGCACCTTC. Residues: CASSEGTGSIPSTF. V usage is TRBV2 and J usage is TRBJ1-2; 8 bases match TRBD1. Trimming took 1 base from V and 13 from J; bases not matched to a gene: 11. The CDR3 is 14 amino acids. The germline V gene has CDR1 SNHLY and CDR2 FYNNEI.

This sequence joins TRBV6-5 and TRBJ2-5; a weak D match, TRBD2 (7 bases). V was trimmed by 6 bases and J by 4 bases, leaving 15 bases between them. The length of the CDR3 is 14 residues. The germline V gene has CDR1 MNHEY and CDR2 SVGAGI. CDR3 bases: TGTGCCAGCAGGGATCCCGGGGGGCGAGAGACCCAGTACTTC. Translation gives CASRDPGGRETQYF.

This clone has only one observation. This rearrangement joins TRBV6-5 to TRBJ2-2; TRBD1 is a possible D gene (5 bases). Trimming removed 3 bases from V and 6 bases from J, with 14 bases in between. The length of the CDR3 is 15 residues. Per germline, CDR1 MNHEY and CDR2 SVGAGI. The CDR3 nucleotides are TGTGCCAGCAGTTATGACAGATTAGTTGCCGGGGAGCTGTTTTTT. It yields the protein CASSYDRLVAGELFF.

J is TRBJ2-3 and V is TRBV7-3; D may be TRBD2 (7 bases). The CDR3 is 17 amino acids. Trimming removed 5 bases from V and 5 bases from J, with 23 bases in between. CDR1 is SGHTA and CDR2 is FQGTGA in the germline V gene. CDR3 nucleotide sequence: TGTGCCAGCAGCCCCCGGGGGGCGGACCGGCTTGGAGATACGCAGTATTTT. Translated, it gives CASSPRGADRLGDTQYF.

The V gene is TRBV2, the J gene TRBJ1-1; TRBD1 agrees at 7 bases. The CDR3 totals 10 residues. The germline CDR1 and CDR2 sequences are SNHLY and FYNNEI. Unmatched junction bases numbered 1, after V lost 10 bases and J lost 5 bases. The CDR3 is CAKGQTEAFF. Written as DNA, the CDR3 is TGTGCCAAGGGACAGACTGAAGCTTTCTTT.

This clone has just a few counts. For the CDR3, the DNA is TGTGCCAGCTCACCACTTCCAACAGGGGGTGGGGATGGCTACACCTTC. This gives the protein CASSPLPTGGGDGYTF. This sequence joins TRBV18 and TRBJ1-2; 8 positions agree with TRBD1. Trimming cost V 1 base and J 6 bases; bases outside gene matches: 10. The CDR3 extends over 16 amino acids. Per germline, CDR1 KGHSH and CDR2 LQKENI.

The V call is TRBV6-2 or TRBV6-3, the J call TRBJ2-3; 7 nucleotides line up with TRBD2. Germline values: CDR1 MNHEY, CDR2 SVGEGT. CDR3 length: 14 amino acids. The trim removed 5 bases at V and 2 bases at J, leaving 4 bases unmatched. The CDR3 nucleotides read TGTGCCAGCAGTGCCGGGACTACCACAGATACGCAGTATTTT. It translates to CASSAGTTTDTQYF.

The chain links TRBV19 to TRBJ1-2; D remains ambiguous. This CDR3 contains 16 residues. The ends were cut back, 6 bases at V and 4 bases at J, with 21 bases in the middle. Germline CDR1 reads LNHDA; CDR2 reads SQIVND (reference sequence). This chain's CDR3 is CASRTKTRLLTYGYTF. Here the CDR3 DNA reads TGTGCCAGTAGGACCAAAACCCGACTCTTGACCTATGGCTACACCTTC.

The genes are TRBV19 and TRBJ2-1, with TRBD1 identical over 8 bases. V was pared by 2 bases and J by 6 bases, with 3 bases of the junction left unmatched. Germline V lookup: CDR1 LNHDA, CDR2 SQIVND (reference sequence). CDR3 size: 14 residues. DNA of the CDR3: TGTGCCAGTAGTATACAGGGGGCGCTCAATGAGCAGTTCTTC. Its protein product is CASSIQGALNEQFF.

The chain combines TRBV14 with TRBJ2-2; D call uncertain. The germline gives CDR1 SGHDN, CDR2 FVKESK. With 2 bases removed from V and 4 bases from J, the gap between germline ends came to 8 bases. This CDR3 has 14 residues. This CDR3 reads CASSQNSFTGELFF. The CDR3 DNA follows: TGTGCCAGCAGCCAAAATAGCTTCACCGGGGAGCTGTTTTTT.

V is TRBV18 and J is TRBJ2-7, with a possible D match to TRBD1 (6 bases). Trimming shortened V by 6 bases and J by 6 bases, and 21 bases separated the two germline ends. Germline values: CDR1 KGHSH, CDR2 LQKENI. The CDR3 consists of 15 residues. The CDR3 is CASSPTTAQGGEQYF. CDR3 DNA sequence: TGTGCCAGCTCTCCCACCACCGCACAGGGCGGCGAGCAGTACTTC.

This clone came up a few times. V usage is TRBV27 and J usage is TRBJ1-5, with a weak D call TRBD1 (5 bases). The CDR3 spans 12 residues. Between the trimmed V and J ends, which lost 5 bases and 7 bases, there was a span of 9 bases. Germline V gives CDR1 MNHEY, CDR2 SMNVEV (reference sequence). CDR3: CASSTNRQPQHF. The CDR3 DNA follows: TGTGCCAGCAGTACTAACAGGCAGCCCCAGCATTTT.

J is TRBJ2-3 and V is TRBV28; D unclear. V was pared by 7 bases and J by 2 bases, with 4 bases between. Germline loops: CDR1 MDHEN, CDR2 SYDVKM. The CDR3 totals 11 residues. CDR3 sequence: CASTSTDTQYF. In nucleotides, the CDR3 is TGTGCCAGCACCTCCACAGATACGCAGTATTTT.

V is TRBV6-5 and J is TRBJ2-3; TRBD1 agrees at 7 bases. The trim removed 6 bases at V and 0 bases at J, leaving 6 bases unmatched. Germline V gives CDR1 MNHEY, CDR2 SVGAGI. This CDR3 contains 15 residues. The DNA for the CDR3 is TGTGCCAGCAGCCTACAGGGGCGCAGCACAGATACGCAGTATTTT. Encoded protein: CASSLQGRSTDTQYF.

V and J are TRBV19 and TRBJ1-2, with 7 nucleotides matching TRBD1. The length of the CDR3 is 12 residues. The trim removed 7 bases at V and 3 bases at J, leaving 2 bases unmatched. Per the germline V gene, CDR1 is LNHDA and CDR2 is SQIVND (reference sequence). The CDR3 DNA sequence: TGTGCCAGTAACGACAGGGACTATGGCTACACCTTC. Translating gives CASNDRDYGYTF.